This note documents a single T cell receptor delta chain sequence. This probably arose from a read error, given a far larger clone one base away. The same CDR3 arises from other DNA sequences in this sample as well. The V gene's germline CDR1 is GEAIGNYY and CDR2 EKD. There are 17 residues in the CDR3. The data were obtained in a study of gamma-delta T cells after stem cell transplantation. TCRdb fed the RT-PCR reads to CATT. This sample has more than 1,500 delta-chain clones; 48% occur once, and the top ten carry more than 25%. The chain combines TRDV2 with TRDJ1; 8 nucleotides align to TRDD3. The sample comprised gamma-delta T cells. This receptor was taken from a human donor. It is not recorded whose cells these are; they may come from a transplant donor. CDR3 in DNA: TGTGCCTGTGACACTGTTACTGGGGGGCCGTACACTGATAAACTCATCTTT. The encoded protein is CACDTVTGGPYTDKLIF.